The entry below describes one TCR beta chain. Its target is not known. This specimen includes other DNA sequences encoding the same CDR3. Germline CDR1 and CDR2: MDHEN and SYDVKM. The V end was cut by 2 bases, the J end by 2 bases, with 4 bases between. CDR3 size: 12 residues. The sample comes from a study of shared clonotypes between healthy human individuals. CD4+ cells yielded CD45RA+ naive and CD45RA-negative memory subsets. General study points: Collection of samples was limited to blood; tissue repertoires likely differ. The study generally estimated greater richness for naive than memory subsets. With a handful of donors compared, approximately 5% of naive CD4 clonotypes were shared.

Sequencing was performed with immunoSEQ multiplex PCR; in TCRdb, only in-frame clones are kept and a portion is missing. The sample shows some 1 million clones, more than 65% of them seen only once. This receptor was obtained from a man younger than 35 in good health. The rearrangement joins TRBV28 to TRBJ2-7; D is unclear. Specimen: memory CD4+ T cells sorted from blood. Subset noted: CD45RA-negative fraction. CDR3 protein: CASSLSTYEQYF. The CDR3 DNA sequence: TGTGCCAGCAGTTTAAGCACCTACGAGCAGTACTTC.